The following is a TCR beta chain sequence with its context. Its cognate antigen is unknown. Attachment of unique molecular identifiers to individual cDNA molecules was performed. TCRdb re-analysed the 5' RACE reads in MiXCR, keeping a single row per CDR3 protein. The sample holds tens of thousands of distinct CDR3 sequences, 9.5% to 15% seen once. These data are taken from a study of early T cells in non-severe SARS-CoV-2 infection. Findings and limits, study-wide: The study's VDJdb matching favored anti-spike CD8 responses and missed private and CD4 specificities.

The germline CDR1 and CDR2 sequences are MDHEN and SYDVKM. Trimming removed 3 bases from V and 10 bases from J, with 9 bases in between. The CDR3 is 11 amino acids. The starting material was whole blood, obtained at baseline. This clonotype was sampled from an adult who was a healthcare worker with PCR-confirmed SARS-CoV-2 infection or an uninfected control (not recorded which). This rearrangement joins TRBV28 to TRBJ1-2, with D maybe TRBD1 (6 bases). The CDR3 reads CASSLKGHYTF. The CDR3 DNA reads TGTGCCAGCAGTTTGAAGGGACACTACACCTTC.